A selection of T cell receptor beta chains follows, all from one sample in a study of T cell responses to AZD1222 COVID-19 vaccine. The data were produced by immunoSEQ multiplex PCR, yet TCRdb's version contains in-frame clones alone and is incomplete. This sample has under 200,000 clones, with about 90% found just once. The sequencing used peripheral blood, collected 28 days after the second AZD1222 dose. The receptors come from an adult who received the AZD1222 COVID-19 vaccine. CDR3s include the opening cysteine and the closing phenylalanine or tryptophan. The order of the fields is J gene, D gene, clone size, V gene, CDR3 DNA, CDR3 protein. A D gene is named only where the DNA matches it firmly. Some rows mark clone size as missing; the rest say once, few, many or name a class of expanded clone.

j_call: TRBJ2-1
d_call: -
clone_size: -
v_call: TRBV7-3
cdr3_nt: TGTGCCAGCAGCTTATACTGGCGGGGCTCCCTCGGTAAGAACAATGAGCAGTTCTTC
cdr3_aa: CASSLYWRGSLGKNNEQFF

j_call: TRBJ2-7
d_call: -
clone_size: -
v_call: TRBV5-1
cdr3_nt: TGCGCCAGCAGCCCCTTAGTTGGGGACTCCTACGAGCAGTACTTC
cdr3_aa: CASSPLVGDSYEQYF

j_call: TRBJ1-1
d_call: -
clone_size: -
v_call: TRBV6-5
cdr3_nt: TGTGCCAGCAGTTACCGTCGAGGCAGGAACACTGAAGCTTTCTTT
cdr3_aa: CASSYRRGRNTEAFF

j_call: TRBJ2-1
d_call: -
clone_size: -
v_call: TRBV6-4
cdr3_nt: TGTGCCAGCTCTCGGGGGCCCTACTACAATGAGCAGTTCTTC
cdr3_aa: CASSRGPYYNEQFF

j_call: TRBJ2-3
d_call: -
clone_size: -
v_call: TRBV12-5
cdr3_nt: TGTGCTAGTGCCCGAATTGTCGAGCAGTATTTT
cdr3_aa: CASARIVEQYF

j_call: TRBJ1-6
d_call: -
clone_size: -
v_call: TRBV5-4
cdr3_nt: TGTGCCAGCAGCTCACTCGGGGGGAATTCACCCCTCCACTTT
cdr3_aa: CASSSLGGNSPLHF

j_call: TRBJ2-2
d_call: TRBD1
clone_size: -
v_call: TRBV11-2
cdr3_nt: TGTGCCAGCAGCTTAGATCTGAGACAGGGGGCTTCCGGGGAGCTGTTTTTT
cdr3_aa: CASSLDLRQGASGELFF

j_call: TRBJ1-5
d_call: -
clone_size: -
v_call: TRBV6-5
cdr3_nt: TGTGCCAGCAGCCGACGGGCCCTCAATCAGCCCCAGCATTTT
cdr3_aa: CASSRRALNQPQHF

j_call: TRBJ1-5
d_call: TRBD1
clone_size: -
v_call: TRBV30
cdr3_nt: TGTGCCTGGAGTGGAACAGGGGGCGGGCAGCCCCAGCATTTT
cdr3_aa: CAWSGTGGGQPQHF

j_call: TRBJ1-6
d_call: -
clone_size: -
v_call: TRBV7-2
cdr3_nt: TGTGCCAGCAGCCCCTCCCCCCGGGGGGTAAATTCACCCCTCCACTTT
cdr3_aa: CASSPSPRGVNSPLHF

j_call: TRBJ1-6
d_call: TRBD1
clone_size: -
v_call: TRBV13
cdr3_nt: TGTGCCAGCAGCTTAAAAGGTGGACAGGCTTCACCCCTCCACTTT
cdr3_aa: CASSLKGGQASPLHF

j_call: TRBJ2-1
d_call: TRBD1
clone_size: -
v_call: TRBV6-2/TRBV6-3
cdr3_nt: TGTGCCAGCAGCTGGACAGGGGCCCTCCGCCTCTACAATGAGCAGTTCTTC
cdr3_aa: CASSWTGALRLYNEQFF

j_call: TRBJ1-5
d_call: TRBD1
clone_size: -
v_call: TRBV5-1
cdr3_nt: TGCGCCAGCAGCGTCACAGGGGCCAGGAATCAGCCCCAGCATTTT
cdr3_aa: CASSVTGARNQPQHF

j_call: TRBJ2-3
d_call: TRBD2
clone_size: few
v_call: TRBV11-2
cdr3_nt: TGTGCCAGCAGCTTAATCGGCGGGGGGGACACAGATACGCAGTATTTT
cdr3_aa: CASSLIGGGDTDTQYF

j_call: TRBJ2-1
d_call: -
clone_size: -
v_call: TRBV7-9
cdr3_nt: TGTGCCAGCAGCTTAGAGATACTCGGTGAGCAGTTCTTC
cdr3_aa: CASSLEILGEQFF

j_call: TRBJ1-3
d_call: TRBD1
clone_size: -
v_call: TRBV11-2
cdr3_nt: TGTGCCAGCAGCTTACAGGGGGCGTCTGGAAACACCATATATTTT
cdr3_aa: CASSLQGASGNTIYF

j_call: TRBJ2-3
d_call: -
clone_size: -
v_call: TRBV6-2/TRBV6-3
cdr3_nt: TGTGCCAGCAGTTACATCACTAGAGATACGCAGTATTTT
cdr3_aa: CASSYITRDTQYF

j_call: TRBJ2-7
d_call: TRBD1
clone_size: -
v_call: TRBV19
cdr3_nt: TGTGCCAGTAGTGCCGGACAGGGAATGGCCTACGAGCAGTACTTC
cdr3_aa: CASSAGQGMAYEQYF

j_call: TRBJ2-1
d_call: TRBD2
clone_size: once
v_call: TRBV29-1
cdr3_nt: TGCAGCGCCGCTGGGGGTAGCGGGGTGTACAATGAGCAGTTCTTC
cdr3_aa: CSAAGGSGVYNEQFF

j_call: TRBJ2-7
d_call: TRBD2
clone_size: -
v_call: TRBV7-2
cdr3_nt: TGTGCCAGCAGCTTAGTGGGGAGACTAGCGGGAGTGCCCACGGAGCAGTACTTC
cdr3_aa: CASSLVGRLAGVPTEQYF

j_call: TRBJ1-1
d_call: -
clone_size: few
v_call: TRBV3-1/TRBV3-2
cdr3_nt: TGTGCCAGCAGCCAAGATAGGGGAACAATTGAAGCTTTCTTT
cdr3_aa: CASSQDRGTIEAFF

j_call: TRBJ1-1
d_call: -
clone_size: -
v_call: TRBV10-3
cdr3_nt: TGTGCCATCAGGGGGACGGAGAACACTGAAGCTTTCTTT
cdr3_aa: CAIRGTENTEAFF

j_call: TRBJ2-7
d_call: TRBD1
clone_size: -
v_call: TRBV19
cdr3_nt: TGTGCCAGTAGTATTTGGACAGGGGAGGACGAGCAGTACTTC
cdr3_aa: CASSIWTGEDEQYF

j_call: TRBJ2-7
d_call: TRBD2
clone_size: -
v_call: TRBV6-4
cdr3_nt: TGTGCCAGCAGTCCGGGACTAGCGGGAGTTGACGAGCAGTACTTC
cdr3_aa: CASSPGLAGVDEQYF

j_call: TRBJ2-3
d_call: -
clone_size: -
v_call: TRBV30
cdr3_nt: TGTGCCACGGAGACGGGGAAGGGGCTCACAGATACGCAGTATTTT
cdr3_aa: CATETGKGLTDTQYF

j_call: TRBJ2-3
d_call: -
clone_size: -
v_call: TRBV15
cdr3_nt: TGTGCCACCAGCAGAGATCGGGCCACAGATACGCAGTATTTT
cdr3_aa: CATSRDRATDTQYF

j_call: TRBJ2-7
d_call: -
clone_size: few
v_call: TRBV4-3
cdr3_nt: TGCGCCAGCAGCCAAGAAACGGGCCAGACCCAGCCCTACGAGCAGTACTTC
cdr3_aa: CASSQETGQTQPYEQYF

j_call: TRBJ2-5
d_call: -
clone_size: -
v_call: TRBV10-3
cdr3_nt: TGTGCCATCAGTGGCGGGGCGGGGGAGACCCAGTACTTC
cdr3_aa: CAISGGAGETQYF

j_call: TRBJ1-6
d_call: -
clone_size: -
v_call: TRBV4-3
cdr3_nt: TGCGCCAGCAGCCCCGCCGGGACGCGAAATTCACCCCTCCACTTT
cdr3_aa: CASSPAGTRNSPLHF

j_call: TRBJ1-2
d_call: -
clone_size: once
v_call: TRBV14
cdr3_nt: TGTGCCAGCAGCCAAGGGTCCGCAGCAGGGGACTATGGCTACACCTTC
cdr3_aa: CASSQGSAAGDYGYTF

j_call: TRBJ1-5
d_call: -
clone_size: -
v_call: TRBV28
cdr3_nt: TGTGCCGTACGACAGGATTTGAGGGATAGCAATCAGCCCCAGCATTTT
cdr3_aa: CAVRQDLRDSNQPQHF

j_call: TRBJ2-2
d_call: -
clone_size: -
v_call: TRBV11-2
cdr3_nt: TGTGCCAGCAGCCGGTGGCAGACGAACACCGGGGAGCTGTTTTTT
cdr3_aa: CASSRWQTNTGELFF

j_call: TRBJ1-3
d_call: -
clone_size: -
v_call: TRBV6-4
cdr3_nt: TGTGCCAGCAGTGACGCGGGACGAGGAAGGGGAAACACCATATATTTT
cdr3_aa: CASSDAGRGRGNTIYF

j_call: TRBJ1-6
d_call: -
clone_size: -
v_call: TRBV28
cdr3_nt: TGTGCCAGCAGTTTGATCGGGAGTTCACCCCTCCACTTT
cdr3_aa: CASSLIGSSPLHF

j_call: TRBJ1-6
d_call: -
clone_size: -
v_call: TRBV6-5
cdr3_nt: TGTGCCAGCAGTTACGCCTATCCCTGGTATAATTCACCCCTCCACTTT
cdr3_aa: CASSYAYPWYNSPLHF

j_call: TRBJ2-3
d_call: -
clone_size: -
v_call: TRBV6-5
cdr3_nt: TGTGCCAGCAGGCGGGGCGGGAATGTGGGAGATACGCAGTATTTT
cdr3_aa: CASRRGGNVGDTQYF

j_call: TRBJ2-7
d_call: -
clone_size: -
v_call: TRBV4-1
cdr3_nt: TGCGCCAGCAGGCCGGGGTCCCTTGGGGAGCAGTACTTC
cdr3_aa: CASRPGSLGEQYF

j_call: TRBJ1-1
d_call: -
clone_size: once
v_call: TRBV4-1
cdr3_nt: TGCGCCAGCAGCCCCGCCCCCCAGGGTCTGAGGTCTGAAGCTTTCTTT
cdr3_aa: CASSPAPQGLRSEAFF

j_call: TRBJ2-1
d_call: -
clone_size: -
v_call: TRBV7-8
cdr3_nt: TGTGCCAGCAGCCCAGCCCGGAAAAATGAGCAGTTCTTC
cdr3_aa: CASSPARKNEQFF

j_call: TRBJ1-2
d_call: TRBD1
clone_size: -
v_call: TRBV4-3
cdr3_nt: TGCGCCAGCAGCCAAGACCGGGACAGGGGCGACTACACCTTC
cdr3_aa: CASSQDRDRGDYTF

j_call: TRBJ2-1
d_call: -
clone_size: -
v_call: TRBV9
cdr3_nt: TGTGCCAGCAGCTCCAGGGGGGCGGGGGTTGGTAATGAGCAGTTCTTC
cdr3_aa: CASSSRGAGVGNEQFF

j_call: TRBJ1-5
d_call: -
clone_size: -
v_call: TRBV4-1
cdr3_nt: TGCGCCAGCAGCCCGACGGCGGGTCAGCCCCAGCATTTT
cdr3_aa: CASSPTAGQPQHF

j_call: TRBJ2-3
d_call: TRBD2
clone_size: -
v_call: TRBV5-1
cdr3_nt: TGCGCCAGCAGCTTGGTTCTAGCGGGGAGCACAGATACGCAGTATTTT
cdr3_aa: CASSLVLAGSTDTQYF

j_call: TRBJ2-7
d_call: TRBD2
clone_size: once
v_call: TRBV6-6
cdr3_nt: TGTGCCAGCAGTCTAGGGACTAGCGGGGGGGAGGCCTACGAGCAGTACTTC
cdr3_aa: CASSLGTSGGEAYEQYF

j_call: TRBJ2-5
d_call: TRBD1
clone_size: -
v_call: TRBV19
cdr3_nt: TGTGCCAGTAGTAGCCCGAGCGAAGGTTACAGGGGCGAGACCCAGTACTTC
cdr3_aa: CASSSPSEGYRGETQYF

j_call: TRBJ1-5
d_call: -
clone_size: -
v_call: TRBV21-1
cdr3_nt: TGTGCCAGCTTGTCCCGGGACACTCTTAGCAATCAGCCCCAGCATTTT
cdr3_aa: CASLSRDTLSNQPQHF